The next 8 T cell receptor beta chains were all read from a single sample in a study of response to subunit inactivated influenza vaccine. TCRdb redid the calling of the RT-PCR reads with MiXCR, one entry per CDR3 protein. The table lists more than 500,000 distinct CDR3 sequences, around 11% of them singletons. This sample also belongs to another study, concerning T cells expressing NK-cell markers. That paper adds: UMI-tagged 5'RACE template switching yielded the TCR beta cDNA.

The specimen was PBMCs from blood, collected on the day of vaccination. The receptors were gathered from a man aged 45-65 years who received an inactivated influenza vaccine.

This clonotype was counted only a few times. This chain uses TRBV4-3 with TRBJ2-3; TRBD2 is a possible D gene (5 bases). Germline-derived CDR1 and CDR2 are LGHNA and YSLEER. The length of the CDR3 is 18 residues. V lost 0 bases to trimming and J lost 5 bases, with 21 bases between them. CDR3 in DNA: TGCGCCAGCAGCCAAGAAATAGATTGGACTGCCTTCGGAGATACGCAGTATTTT. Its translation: CASSQEIDWTAFGDTQYF.

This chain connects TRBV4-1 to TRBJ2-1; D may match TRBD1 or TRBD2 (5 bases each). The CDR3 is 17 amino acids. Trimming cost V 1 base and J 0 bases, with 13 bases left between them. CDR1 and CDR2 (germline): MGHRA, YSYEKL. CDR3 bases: TGCGCCAGCAGCCAAGCCACCGGGACGACCTCCTACAATGAGCAGTTCTTC. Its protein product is CASSQATGTTSYNEQFF.

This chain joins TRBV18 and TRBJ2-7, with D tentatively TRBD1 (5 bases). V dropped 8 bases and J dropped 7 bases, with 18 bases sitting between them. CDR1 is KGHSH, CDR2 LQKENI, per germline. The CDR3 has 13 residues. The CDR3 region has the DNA TGTGCCAGCGCCCCAGGGTCTCCGAGGGAGCAGTACTTC. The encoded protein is CASAPGSPREQYF.

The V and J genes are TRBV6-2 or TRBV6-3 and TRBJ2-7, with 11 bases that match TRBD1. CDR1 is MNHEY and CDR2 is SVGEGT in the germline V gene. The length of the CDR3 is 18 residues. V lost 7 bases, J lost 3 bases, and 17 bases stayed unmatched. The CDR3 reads CASTTDRGHLAGRYEQYF. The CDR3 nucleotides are TGTGCCAGCACTACGGACAGGGGGCACCTAGCGGGACGCTACGAGCAGTACTTC.

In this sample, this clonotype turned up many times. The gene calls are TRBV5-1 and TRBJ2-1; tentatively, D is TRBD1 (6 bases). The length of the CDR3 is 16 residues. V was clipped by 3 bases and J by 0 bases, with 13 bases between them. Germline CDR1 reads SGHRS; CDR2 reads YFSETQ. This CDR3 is CASSSRGLSSYNEQFF. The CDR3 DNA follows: TGCGCCAGCAGCTCAAGGGGGTTGAGCTCCTACAATGAGCAGTTCTTC.

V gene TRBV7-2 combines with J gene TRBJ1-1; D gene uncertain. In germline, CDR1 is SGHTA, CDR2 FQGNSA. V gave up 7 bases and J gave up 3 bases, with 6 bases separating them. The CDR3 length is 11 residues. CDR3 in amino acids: CASNFHTEAFF. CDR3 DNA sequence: TGTGCCAGCAACTTTCACACTGAAGCTTTCTTT.

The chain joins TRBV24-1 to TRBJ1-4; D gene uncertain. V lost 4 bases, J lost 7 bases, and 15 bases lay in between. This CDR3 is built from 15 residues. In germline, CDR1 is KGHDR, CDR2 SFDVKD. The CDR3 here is CATSDPRSAGEKLFF. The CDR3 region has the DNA TGTGCCACCAGTGACCCTCGCAGTGCCGGTGAAAAACTGTTTTTT.

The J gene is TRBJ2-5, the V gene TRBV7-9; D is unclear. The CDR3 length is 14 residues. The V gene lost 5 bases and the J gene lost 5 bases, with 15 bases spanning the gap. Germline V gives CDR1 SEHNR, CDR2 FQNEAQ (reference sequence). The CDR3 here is CASSPQRFRETQYF. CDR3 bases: TGTGCCAGCAGCCCCCAGCGCTTCCGGGAGACCCAGTACTTC. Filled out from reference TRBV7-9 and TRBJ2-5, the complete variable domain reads DTGVSQNPRHKITKRGQNVTFRCDPISEHNRLYWYRQTLGQGPEFLTYFQNEAQLEKSRLLSDRFSAERPKGSFSTLEIQRTEQGDSAMYLCASSPQRFRETQYFGPGTRLLVL.